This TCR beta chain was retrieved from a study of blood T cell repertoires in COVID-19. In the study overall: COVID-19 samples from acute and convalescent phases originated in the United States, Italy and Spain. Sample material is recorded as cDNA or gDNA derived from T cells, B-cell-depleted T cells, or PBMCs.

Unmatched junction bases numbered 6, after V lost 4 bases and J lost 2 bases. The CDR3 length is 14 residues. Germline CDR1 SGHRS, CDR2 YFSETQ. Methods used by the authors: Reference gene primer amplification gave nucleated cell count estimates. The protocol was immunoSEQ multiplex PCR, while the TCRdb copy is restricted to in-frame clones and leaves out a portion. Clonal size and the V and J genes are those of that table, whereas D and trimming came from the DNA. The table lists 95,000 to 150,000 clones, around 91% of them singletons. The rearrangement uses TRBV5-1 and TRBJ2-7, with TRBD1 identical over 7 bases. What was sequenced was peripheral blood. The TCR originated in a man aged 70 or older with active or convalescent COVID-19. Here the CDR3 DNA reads TGCGCCAGCAGCCCGGGACAGTTAGCCTACGAGCAGTACTTC. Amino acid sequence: CASSPGQLAYEQYF.